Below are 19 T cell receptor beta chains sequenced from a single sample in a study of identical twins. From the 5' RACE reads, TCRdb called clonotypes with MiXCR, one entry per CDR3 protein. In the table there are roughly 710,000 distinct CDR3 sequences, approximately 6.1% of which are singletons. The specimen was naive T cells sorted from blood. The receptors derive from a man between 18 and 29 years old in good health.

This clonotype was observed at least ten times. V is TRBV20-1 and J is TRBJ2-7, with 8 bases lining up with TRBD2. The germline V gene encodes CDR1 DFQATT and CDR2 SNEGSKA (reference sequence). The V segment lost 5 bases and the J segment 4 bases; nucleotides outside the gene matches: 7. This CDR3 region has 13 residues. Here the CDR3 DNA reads TGCAGTGCTTCTGCCGGGGGGGTTTACGAGCAGTACGTC. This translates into CSASAGGVYEQYV.

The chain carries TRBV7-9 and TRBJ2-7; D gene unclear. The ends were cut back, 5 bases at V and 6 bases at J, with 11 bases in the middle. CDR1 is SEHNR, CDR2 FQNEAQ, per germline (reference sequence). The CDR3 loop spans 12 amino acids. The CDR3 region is CASSITAGEQYF. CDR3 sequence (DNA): TGTGCCAGCAGCATAACAGCAGGCGAGCAGTACTTC.

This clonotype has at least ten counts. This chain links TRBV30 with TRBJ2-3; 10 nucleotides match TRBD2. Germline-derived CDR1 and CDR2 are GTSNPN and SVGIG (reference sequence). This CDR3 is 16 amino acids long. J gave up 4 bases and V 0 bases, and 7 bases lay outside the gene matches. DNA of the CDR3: TGTGCCTGGAGTGTAGGGGCTAGCGGGAGATCAGATACGCAGTATTTT. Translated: CAWSVGASGRSDTQYF.

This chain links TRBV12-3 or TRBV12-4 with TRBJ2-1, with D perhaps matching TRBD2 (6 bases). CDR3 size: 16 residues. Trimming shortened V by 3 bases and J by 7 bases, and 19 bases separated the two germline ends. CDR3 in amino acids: CASSFGTGQGWNEQFF. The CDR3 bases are TGTGCCAGCAGTTTTGGGACTGGGCAGGGCTGGAATGAGCAGTTCTTC.

The chain's CDR3 is CASTLPRLALGYNEQFF. In nucleotides, the CDR3 is TGTGCCAGCACCCTTCCCCGACTAGCGCTTGGGTACAATGAGCAGTTCTTC. The chain uses TRBV7-2 and TRBJ2-1, with TRBD2 identical over 8 bases. Germline CDR1 is SGHTA and CDR2 is FQGNSA. The J segment lost 4 bases and the V segment lost 7 bases, leaving 15 bases of the junction unmatched. The CDR3 totals 17 residues.

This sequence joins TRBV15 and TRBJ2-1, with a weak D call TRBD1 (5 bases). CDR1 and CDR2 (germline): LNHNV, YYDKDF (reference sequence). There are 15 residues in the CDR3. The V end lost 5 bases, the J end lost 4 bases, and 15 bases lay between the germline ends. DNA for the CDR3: TGTGCCACCAGCGGGGCCCGTCTTGTGTACAATGAGCAGTTCTTC. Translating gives CATSGARLVYNEQFF.

The CDR3 sequence: CSAGTSGDKQFF. The DNA for the CDR3 is TGCAGTGCCGGGACTAGTGGTGATAAGCAGTTCTTC. The gene calls are TRBV20-1 and TRBJ2-1; 8 bases align to TRBD2. Per germline, CDR1 DFQATT and CDR2 SNEGSKA (reference sequence). The CDR3 has 12 amino acids. Trimming at V came to 6 bases and at J to 11 bases, leaving 9 bases not matched to a gene.

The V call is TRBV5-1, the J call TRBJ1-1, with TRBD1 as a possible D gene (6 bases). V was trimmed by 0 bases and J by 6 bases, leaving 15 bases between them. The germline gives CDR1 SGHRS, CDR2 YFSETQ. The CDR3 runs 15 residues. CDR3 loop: CASSLVRAGDAEAFF. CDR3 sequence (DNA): TGCGCCAGCAGCTTGGTTAGAGCAGGGGACGCTGAAGCTTTCTTT.

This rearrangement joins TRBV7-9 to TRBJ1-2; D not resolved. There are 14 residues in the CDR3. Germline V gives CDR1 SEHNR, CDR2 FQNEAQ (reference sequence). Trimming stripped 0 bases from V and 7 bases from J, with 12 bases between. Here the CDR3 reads CASSLAQASFGYTF. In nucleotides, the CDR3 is TGTGCCAGCAGCTTAGCGCAGGCTTCTTTTGGCTACACCTTC. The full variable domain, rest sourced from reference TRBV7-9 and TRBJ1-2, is DTGVSQNPRHKITKRGQNVTFRCDPISEHNRLYWYRQTLGQGPEFLTYFQNEAQLEKSRLLSDRFSAERPKGSFSTLEIQRTEQGDSAMYLCASSLAQASFGYTFGSGTRLTVV.

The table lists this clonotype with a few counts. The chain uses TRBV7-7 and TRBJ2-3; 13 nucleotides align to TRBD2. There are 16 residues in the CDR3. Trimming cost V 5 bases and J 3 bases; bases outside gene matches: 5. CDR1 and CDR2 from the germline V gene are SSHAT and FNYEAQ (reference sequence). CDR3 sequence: CASSQGLAGHTDTQYF. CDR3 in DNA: TGTGCCAGCAGCCAGGGACTAGCGGGACATACAGATACGCAGTATTTT.

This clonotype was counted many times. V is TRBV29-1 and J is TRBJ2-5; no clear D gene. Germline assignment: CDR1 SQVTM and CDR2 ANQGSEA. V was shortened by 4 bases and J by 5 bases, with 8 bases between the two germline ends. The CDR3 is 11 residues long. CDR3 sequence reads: CSVAEGETQYF. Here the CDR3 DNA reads TGCAGCGTTGCGGAAGGGGAGACCCAGTACTTC.

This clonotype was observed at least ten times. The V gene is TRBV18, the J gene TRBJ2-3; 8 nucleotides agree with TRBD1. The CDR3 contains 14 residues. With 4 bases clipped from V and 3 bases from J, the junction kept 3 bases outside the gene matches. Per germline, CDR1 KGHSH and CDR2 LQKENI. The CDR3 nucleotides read TGTGCCAGCTCACGACAGGGGAGGACAGATACGCAGTATTTT. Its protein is CASSRQGRTDTQYF.

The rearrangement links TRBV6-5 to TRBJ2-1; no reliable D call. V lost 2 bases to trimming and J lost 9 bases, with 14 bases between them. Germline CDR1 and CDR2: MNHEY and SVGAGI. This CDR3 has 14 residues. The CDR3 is CASSYPPLGGEQFF. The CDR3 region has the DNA TGTGCCAGCAGTTACCCCCCCTTGGGTGGTGAGCAGTTCTTC.

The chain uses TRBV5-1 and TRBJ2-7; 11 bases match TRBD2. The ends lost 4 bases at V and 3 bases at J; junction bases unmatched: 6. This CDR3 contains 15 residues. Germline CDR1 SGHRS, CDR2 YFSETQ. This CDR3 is CASSVGTSGYYEQYF. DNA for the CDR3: TGCGCCAGCAGCGTCGGGACTAGCGGATACTACGAGCAGTACTTC.

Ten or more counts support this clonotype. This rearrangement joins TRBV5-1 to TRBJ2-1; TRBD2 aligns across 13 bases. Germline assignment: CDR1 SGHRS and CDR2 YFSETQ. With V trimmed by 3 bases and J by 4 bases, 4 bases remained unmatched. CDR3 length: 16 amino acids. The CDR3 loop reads CASSSGLAGPYNEQFF. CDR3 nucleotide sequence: TGCGCCAGCAGCTCGGGACTAGCGGGACCTTACAATGAGCAGTTCTTC.

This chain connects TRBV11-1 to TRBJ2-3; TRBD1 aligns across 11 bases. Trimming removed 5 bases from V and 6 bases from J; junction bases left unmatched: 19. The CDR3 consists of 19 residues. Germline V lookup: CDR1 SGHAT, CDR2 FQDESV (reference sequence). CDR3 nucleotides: TGTGCCAGCAGCCCCTGGACAGGGGGCGAGTCCCCGGAAACGGATACGCAGTATTTT. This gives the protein CASSPWTGGESPETDTQYF.

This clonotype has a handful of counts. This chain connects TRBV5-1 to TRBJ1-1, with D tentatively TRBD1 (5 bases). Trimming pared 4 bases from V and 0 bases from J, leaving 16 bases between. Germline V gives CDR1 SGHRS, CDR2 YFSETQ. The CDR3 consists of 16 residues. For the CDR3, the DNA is TGCGCCAGCAGCCCAGGGCTTGGGGGGATGAACACTGAAGCTTTCTTT. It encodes CASSPGLGGMNTEAFF.

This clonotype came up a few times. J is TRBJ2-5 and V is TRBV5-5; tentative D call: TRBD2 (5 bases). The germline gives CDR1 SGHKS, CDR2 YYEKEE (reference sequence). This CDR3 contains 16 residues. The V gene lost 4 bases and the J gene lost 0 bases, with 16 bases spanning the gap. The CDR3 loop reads CASSLVNQADQETQYF. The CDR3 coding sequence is TGTGCCAGCAGCCTCGTCAATCAAGCGGACCAAGAGACCCAGTACTTC.

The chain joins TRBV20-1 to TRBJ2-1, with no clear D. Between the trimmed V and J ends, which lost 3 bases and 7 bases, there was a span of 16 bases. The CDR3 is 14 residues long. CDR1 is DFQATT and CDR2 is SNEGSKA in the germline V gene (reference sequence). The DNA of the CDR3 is TGCAGTGCTAGTGCCGGGCGAATGGGGAATGAGCAGTTCTTC. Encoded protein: CSASAGRMGNEQFF.